The 25 T cell receptor beta chains below all came from one sample that was sequenced in a study of T cells in Graves' hyperthyroidism and ophthalmopathy. Template material for amplifying TCR beta CDR3 regions consisted of RNA transcripts. Carried out on the TCR CDR3, a first-round RT-PCR used the HTBI primer set. One entry per CDR3 protein, called by TCRdb with MiXCR from the multiplex PCR reads. The repertoire holds about 110,000 distinct CDR3 sequences, with roughly 15% as singletons. The sequenced sample consisted of blood. All receptors derive from a woman in her 50s with Graves' hyperthyroidism.

This clonotype was seen many times. This sequence joins TRBV28 and TRBJ1-3, with D possibly TRBD1 on 5 matching bases. The CDR3 loop spans 13 amino acids. Trimming removed 6 bases from V and 9 bases from J, with 15 bases in between. Germline assignment: CDR1 MDHEN and CDR2 SYDVKM. The CDR3 DNA reads as TGTGCCAGCAGGTCAGGGAAGAGGGGCACCATATATTTT. Translating it yields CASRSGKRGTIYF.

This clonotype was seen repeatedly, ten times or more. V and J are TRBV19 and TRBJ2-1, with 10 bases lining up with TRBD2. J was trimmed by 9 bases and V by 3 bases; bases with no gene match: 14. Germline V gene lookup returns CDR1 LNHDA and CDR2 SQIVND (reference sequence). This CDR3 is 17 amino acids long. The CDR3 region is CASSMPRLAGPRGEQFF. The CDR3 DNA is TGTGCCAGTAGTATGCCGCGACTAGCGGGTCCCCGGGGTGAGCAGTTCTTC.

The chain joins TRBV7-8 to TRBJ2-7; a weak D match, TRBD1 (6 bases). Germline-derived CDR1 and CDR2 are SGHVS and FQNEAQ. Between the trimmed V and J ends, which lost 0 bases and 5 bases, there was a span of 14 bases. This CDR3 region has 15 residues. This chain's CDR3 is CASSLAGHEIDEQYF. As DNA, the CDR3 is TGTGCCAGCAGCTTAGCGGGACACGAAATCGACGAGCAGTACTTC.

This clonotype was counted many times. The rearrangement uses TRBV29-1 and TRBJ2-2, with D tentatively TRBD2 (6 bases). Trimming removed 6 bases at V and 0 bases at J, with 17 bases between. The CDR3 length is 16 residues. In germline, CDR1 is SQVTM, CDR2 ANQGSEA. This CDR3 reads CSVTGDLRTNTGELFF. The CDR3 DNA follows: TGCAGCGTCACCGGGGACTTAAGAACGAACACCGGGGAGCTGTTTTTT.

The sample holds many counts of this clonotype. CDR3 region: CASSLIGTGAGYTF. CDR3 in DNA: TGCGCCAGCAGCTTAATCGGGACAGGGGCCGGCTACACCTTC. The rearrangement uses TRBV5-1 and TRBJ1-2; 10 bases match TRBD1. V was pared by 2 bases and J by 8 bases, with 6 bases of the junction left unmatched. The germline V gene has CDR1 SGHRS and CDR2 YFSETQ. This CDR3 has 14 amino acids.

On this clonotype: Relative to the germline gene, one junction end is altered; a read error may explain this. The rearrangement uses TRBV3-1 and TRBJ2-2; tentatively, D is TRBD2 (6 bases). The germline CDR1 and CDR2 sequences are LGHDT and YNNKEL (reference sequence). The CDR3 has 14 residues. The CDR3 DNA follows: TGTGCCAGCAGCCGGCGACAGAGCACCGGGGGGCTGTTTTTT. Protein: CASSRRQSTGGLFF.

This clonotype was seen many times. This sequence joins TRBV30 and TRBJ2-1; 10 bases match TRBD2. Germline lookup yields CDR1 GTSNPN and CDR2 SVGIG (reference sequence). The trim removed 7 bases at V and 5 bases at J, leaving 8 bases unmatched. CDR3 length equals 14 residues. The chain's CDR3 is CASDGAGGNNEQFF. CDR3 DNA: TGTGCCTCGGACGGAGCGGGAGGGAACAATGAGCAGTTCTTC.

This clonotype came up many times. V and J are TRBV28 and TRBJ1-2; the D gene is possibly TRBD1 (6 bases). Per the germline V gene, CDR1 is MDHEN and CDR2 is SYDVKM. V dropped 2 bases and J dropped 8 bases, with 18 bases sitting between them. CDR3 length equals 15 residues. Here the CDR3 DNA reads TGTGCCAGCAGTTTAGGTACATGGGGGGCACGCGGCTACACCTTC. This sequence encodes CASSLGTWGARGYTF.

A few counts support this clonotype. A much bigger clone sits one base away, suggesting this may be a read error. The V gene is TRBV5-1, the J gene TRBJ2-3; TRBD2 might be the D (6 bases). The CDR3 spans 13 residues. Trimming shortened V by 4 bases and J by 5 bases, and 11 bases separated the two germline ends. From germline, CDR1 is SGHRS and CDR2 YFSETQ. CDR3 nucleotide sequence: TGCGCCAGCAGCCGGCGGGGCGAAGATACGCAGTATTTT. Its protein is CASSRRGEDTQYF.

In this sample, this clonotype turned up a few times. This rearrangement joins TRBV11-2 to TRBJ2-7; 10 bases align to TRBD2. The germline CDR1 and CDR2 sequences are SGHAT and FQNNGV. CDR3 length: 15 residues. V trimming: 4 bases; J trimming: 2 bases; junction bases outside the gene matches: 5. This CDR3 is CASSSGLAQPYEQYF. The DNA of the CDR3 is TGTGCCAGCAGCTCGGGACTAGCGCAACCCTACGAGCAGTACTTC.

This clonotype came up many times. The chain couples TRBV20-1 to TRBJ2-5, with D unresolved. The germline V gene encodes CDR1 DFQATT and CDR2 SNEGSKA (reference sequence). V lost 3 bases, J lost 1 base, and 9 bases lay in between. The CDR3 loop spans 13 amino acids. The DNA for the CDR3 is TGCAGTGCTAGGAGCCCTACCCAAGAGACCCAGTACTTC. Translated, it gives CSARSPTQETQYF.

The sample holds many counts of this clonotype. V usage is TRBV29-1 and J usage is TRBJ2-3; D might be TRBD1 (6 bases). This CDR3 region has 14 residues. CDR1 and CDR2 from the germline V gene are SQVTM and ANQGSEA. The germline V and J ends were trimmed by 6 bases and 6 bases, with 19 bases remaining between them. In nucleotides, the CDR3 is TGCAGCGTGAGGCCAGGGGCCGGTTCCGATACGCAGTATTTT. This translates into CSVRPGAGSDTQYF.

The V call is TRBV7-2, the J call TRBJ2-1; TRBD2 matches at 7 bases. With 0 bases clipped from V and 6 bases from J, the junction kept 8 bases outside the gene matches. The CDR3 is 16 residues long. The V gene's germline CDR1 is SGHTA and CDR2 FQGNSA. CDR3 residues: CASSLAGGRARNEQFF. CDR3 nucleotide sequence: TGTGCCAGCAGCTTAGCGGGAGGGAGGGCACGCAATGAGCAGTTCTTC. Filled out from reference TRBV7-2 and TRBJ2-1, the complete variable domain reads GAGVSQSPSNKVTEKGKDVELRCDPISGHTALYWYRQSLGQGLEFLIYFQGNSAPDKSGLPSDRFSAERTGGSVSTLTIQRTQQEDSAVYLCASSLAGGRARNEQFFGPGTRLTVL.

At least ten counts were recorded for this clonotype. V is TRBV28 and J is TRBJ2-5; TRBD2 matches 8 bases. This CDR3 contains 16 residues. V dropped 0 bases and J dropped 3; count of bases not matched to a gene: 6. CDR1 is MDHEN, CDR2 SYDVKM, per germline. Written as DNA, the CDR3 is TGTGCCAGCAGTTTATGGGGTAGAGCGGGAGAAGAGACCCAGTACTTC. Its translation is CASSLWGRAGEETQYF.

The chain recombines TRBV28 with TRBJ1-2; 7 nucleotides line up with TRBD1. This CDR3 comprises 15 residues. Germline values: CDR1 MDHEN, CDR2 SYDVKM. V dropped 6 bases and J dropped 2; count of bases not matched to a gene: 9. CDR3 residues: CASSLGGRANYGYTF. The DNA of the CDR3 is TGTGCCAGCAGCCTAGGGGGCAGGGCGAACTATGGCTACACCTTC.

V is TRBV15 and J is TRBJ1-1; TRBD1 is a possible D gene (6 bases). The CDR3 consists of 12 residues. Germline loops: CDR1 LNHNV, CDR2 YYDKDF (reference sequence). V was trimmed by 2 bases and J by 8 bases, leaving 9 bases between them. The CDR3 DNA sequence: TGTGCCACCAGCAGAAAAGGGACAGAAGCTTTCTTT. Residues: CATSRKGTEAFF.

The J gene is TRBJ2-5, the V gene TRBV27, with 11 bases matching TRBD2. CDR3 size: 15 residues. Germline-derived CDR1 and CDR2 are MNHEY and SMNVEV (reference sequence). V was pared by 4 bases and J by 6 bases, with 7 bases of the junction left unmatched. CDR3 nucleotides: TGTGCCAGCAGTTCCGTAGCGGGAGGGCAGCAGACCCAGTACTTC. Encoded protein: CASSSVAGGQQTQYF.

This clonotype was observed at least ten times. CDR3 residues: CASSGTSGEGETQYF. CDR3 nucleotides: TGTGCCAGCAGCGGGACTAGTGGGGAGGGGGAGACCCAGTACTTC. The chain is built from TRBV4-2 and TRBJ2-5; TRBD2 matches 8 bases. Losses at the gene ends were 5 bases for V and 5 bases for J; bases not matched to a gene: 10. This CDR3 is 15 amino acids long. CDR1 LGHNA and CDR2 YNFKEQ come from the germline V gene.

In its sample, this clonotype was seen many times. The chain uses TRBV5-6 and TRBJ1-5; D is ambiguous. The CDR3 extends over 16 amino acids. V was shortened by 1 base and J by 2 bases, with 13 bases between the two germline ends. CDR1 SGHDT and CDR2 YYEEEE come from the germline V gene. DNA of the CDR3: TGTGCCAGCAGCTTGTGGGCAGCCCGGGGCAATCAGCCCCAGCATTTT. Translating it yields CASSLWAARGNQPQHF.

The J gene is TRBJ1-2, the V gene TRBV7-8, with TRBD1 as a possible D gene (5 bases). Trimming removed 5 bases at V and 6 bases at J, with 16 bases between. The CDR3 has 14 residues. Germline lookup yields CDR1 SGHVS and CDR2 FQNEAQ. The CDR3 coding sequence is TGTGCCAGCAGCCCCACGACAGCAGACGATGGCTACACCTTC. Its protein is CASSPTTADDGYTF.

The table lists this clonotype with many counts. V gene TRBV2 combines with J gene TRBJ2-5; unclear D gene. From germline, CDR1 is SNHLY and CDR2 FYNNEI. The CDR3 runs 14 residues. V was trimmed by 3 bases and J by 2 bases, leaving 10 bases between them. In nucleotides, the CDR3 is TGTGCCAGCAGTGAGGAACAGTATCAAGAGACCCAGTACTTC. Its translation: CASSEEQYQETQYF.

The V call is TRBV20-1, the J call TRBJ2-5, with a possible D match to TRBD2 (6 bases). The germline V gene has CDR1 DFQATT and CDR2 SNEGSKA (reference sequence). V lost 6 bases to trimming and J lost 5 bases, with 16 bases between them. The CDR3 is 13 residues long. The CDR3 here is CSATPPTSETQYF. Written as DNA, the CDR3 is TGCAGTGCCACCCCCCCTACTAGCGAGACCCAGTACTTC.

There are many counts of this clonotype. The V and J genes are TRBV11-2 and TRBJ2-1; possibly TRBD1 or TRBD2 for D (6 bases each). The CDR3 sequence is 13 residues long. Germline CDR1 and CDR2: SGHAT and FQNNGV. Trimming took 6 bases from V and 8 from J, leaving 14 bases between them. The CDR3 reads CASRAPGGDEQFF. The CDR3 nucleotides are TGTGCCAGCAGAGCCCCCGGGGGCGATGAGCAGTTCTTC.

This clonotype has ten or more counts. The rearrangement uses TRBV12-3 or TRBV12-4 and TRBJ1-1; 9 bases align to TRBD1. The CDR3 runs 13 residues. Trimming removed 6 bases from V and 4 bases from J; junction bases left unmatched: 3. The CDR3 DNA reads as TGTGCCAGCAGGCCGACAGGGGGCACTGAAGCTTTCTTT. Translated: CASRPTGGTEAFF.

This clonotype has a count of ten or more. The genes are TRBV28 and TRBJ1-2, with TRBD1 matching over 7 bases. Germline V lookup: CDR1 MDHEN, CDR2 SYDVKM. The CDR3 loop spans 16 amino acids. J was trimmed by 4 bases and V by 4 bases; bases with no gene match: 12. CDR3 sequence (DNA): TGTGCCAGCAGTTCTATCACGGACAGGAGGATCTATGGCTACACCTTC. This translates into CASSSITDRRIYGYTF.